The clone carrying this T cell receptor beta chain was seen a few times. Its antigen is unidentified. It was after nine to eleven days of culture that CD4+ T cells were isolated. The CDR3 has 13 residues. CDR1 and CDR2 from the germline V gene are SGHTA and FQGTGA. V was cut by 2 bases and J by 7 bases, with 11 bases left in between. Sequenced by immunoSEQ multiplex PCR; TCRdb stores in-frame clones only, minus some. This sample has roughly 60,000 clones, with 72% found just once. This entry is derived from a study of vaccination effects on CD4 cells after COVID-19. Study-level findings and limits: Marked clonal contraction of both clone types appeared late after vaccination.

The source material was CD4+ T cells from PBMCs cultured without peptide, sampled before COVID-19 vaccination. The chain joins TRBV7-3 to TRBJ1-1, with D tentatively TRBD1 (6 bases). This sequence originates from a human donor who had a prior SARS-CoV-2 infection. The CDR3 region is CASSLSKDSEAFF. CDR3 bases: TGTGCCAGCAGCTTATCCAAGGACAGTGAAGCTTTCTTT. The full variable domain, in which reference TRBV7-3 and TRBJ1-1 provide the parts outside the CDR3, is GAGVSQTPSNKVTEKGKYVELRCDPISGHTALYWYRQSLGQGPEFLIYFQGTGAADDSGLPNDRFFAVRPEGSVSTLKIQRTERGDSAVYLCASSLSKDSEAFFGQGTRLTVV.